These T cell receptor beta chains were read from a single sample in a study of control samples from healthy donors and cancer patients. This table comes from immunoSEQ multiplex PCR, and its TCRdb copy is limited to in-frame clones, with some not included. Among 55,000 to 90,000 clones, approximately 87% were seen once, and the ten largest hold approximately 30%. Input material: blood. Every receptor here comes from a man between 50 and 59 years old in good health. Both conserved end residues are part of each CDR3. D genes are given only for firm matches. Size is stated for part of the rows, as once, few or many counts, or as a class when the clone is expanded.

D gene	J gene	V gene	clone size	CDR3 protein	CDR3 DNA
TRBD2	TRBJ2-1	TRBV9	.	CASGGLAGQQFF	TGTGCCAGCGGGGGACTAGCGGGACAGCAGTTCTTC
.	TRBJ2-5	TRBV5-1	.	CASSETETQYF	TGCGCCAGCAGCGAAACGGAGACCCAGTACTTC
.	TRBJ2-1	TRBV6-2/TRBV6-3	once	CASSYSTGSLQPSYNEQFF	TGTGCCAGCAGTTACTCGACGGGTAGCTTACAACCCTCCTACAATGAGCAGTTCTTC
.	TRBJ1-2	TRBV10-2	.	CASSEAYPRSSYGYTF	TGCGCCAGCAGTGAGGCATATCCAAGGTCGAGCTATGGCTACACCTTC
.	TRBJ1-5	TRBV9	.	CASSPTPTGDSNQPQHF	TGTGCCAGCAGCCCCACCCCGACAGGTGATAGCAATCAGCCCCAGCATTTT
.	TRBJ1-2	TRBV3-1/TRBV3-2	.	CASSQWTLRDGNYGYTF	TGTGCCAGCAGCCAATGGACGCTCCGGGACGGCAACTATGGCTACACCTTC
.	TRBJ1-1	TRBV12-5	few	CASGLSGVNTEAFF	TGTGCTAGTGGTTTATCGGGGGTGAACACTGAAGCTTTCTTT
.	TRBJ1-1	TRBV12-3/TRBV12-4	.	CASSYEGSTEAFF	TGTGCCAGCAGTTACGAGGGGAGCACTGAAGCTTTCTTT
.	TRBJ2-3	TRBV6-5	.	CASSWSTDTQYF	TGTGCCAGCAGCTGGAGCACAGATACGCAGTATTTT
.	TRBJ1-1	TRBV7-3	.	CASSSTGTPKAFF	TGTGCCAGCAGCTCGACTGGGACACCTAAAGCTTTCTTT
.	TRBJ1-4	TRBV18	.	CASSPVGVGEKLFF	TGTGCCAGCTCACCGGTCGGGGTGGGTGAAAAACTGTTTTTT
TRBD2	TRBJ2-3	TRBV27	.	CASSTLAGAGTDTQYF	TGTGCCAGCAGTACGTTAGCGGGAGCGGGCACAGATACGCAGTATTTT
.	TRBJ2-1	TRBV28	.	CASQGYGWGGGEQFF	TGTGCCAGCCAGGGTTACGGATGGGGAGGAGGCGAGCAGTTCTTC
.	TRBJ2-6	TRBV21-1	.	CASSPSGQGSLSGANVLTF	TGTGCCAGCAGCCCCAGCGGACAGGGGTCCCTCTCTGGGGCCAACGTCCTGACTTTC
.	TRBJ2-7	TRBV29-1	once	CSVEMEGAYEQYF	TGCAGCGTTGAAATGGAAGGGGCCTACGAGCAGTACTTC
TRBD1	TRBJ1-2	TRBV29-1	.	CSATEGQAMGGYTF	TGCAGCGCTACCGAAGGACAGGCCATGGGAGGCTACACCTTC
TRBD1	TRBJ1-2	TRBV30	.	CAWTGEGQGVYGYTF	TGTGCCTGGACGGGAGAGGGACAGGGGGTCTATGGCTACACCTTC
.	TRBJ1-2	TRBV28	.	CASSLSGGQDGYTF	TGTGCCAGCAGTTTAAGTGGGGGGCAGGATGGCTACACCTTC
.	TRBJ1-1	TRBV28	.	CASRWGSGNTEAFF	TGTGCCAGCAGATGGGGGTCCGGGAACACTGAAGCTTTCTTT
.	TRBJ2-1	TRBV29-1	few	CSGVYNEQFF	TGCAGCGGGGTTTACAATGAGCAGTTCTTC
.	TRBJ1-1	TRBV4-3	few	CASSQDGSSNTEAFF	TGCGCCAGCAGCCAAGATGGTAGTAGTAACACTGAAGCTTTCTTT
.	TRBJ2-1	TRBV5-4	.	CASSPPNGMYNEQFF	TGTGCCAGCAGCCCGCCTAATGGGATGTACAATGAGCAGTTCTTC
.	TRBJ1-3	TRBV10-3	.	CAISESRGASHPGNTIYF	TGTGCCATCAGTGAGTCAAGGGGGGCGAGTCATCCTGGAAACACCATATATTTT
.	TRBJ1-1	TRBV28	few	CASSFGGRAAFF	TGTGCCAGCAGTTTTGGGGGCAGGGCAGCTTTCTTT
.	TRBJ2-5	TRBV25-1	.	CASSEGLWYQETQYF	TGTGCCAGCAGTGAAGGACTCTGGTACCAAGAGACCCAGTACTTC
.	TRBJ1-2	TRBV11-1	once	CASSFQGRGRYGYTF	TGTGCCAGCAGCTTCCAGGGAAGGGGCCGCTATGGCTACACCTTC
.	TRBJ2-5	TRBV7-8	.	CASRGEEQETQYF	TGTGCCAGCAGGGGTGAGGAACAAGAGACCCAGTACTTC
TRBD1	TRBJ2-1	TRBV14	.	CASRLTRQGVNEQFF	TGTGCCAGCAGACTTACAAGACAGGGGGTCAATGAGCAGTTCTTC
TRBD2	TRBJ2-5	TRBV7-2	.	CASSLGLAGGLETQYF	TGTGCCAGCAGCTTAGGACTAGCGGGGGGGCTTGAGACCCAGTACTTC
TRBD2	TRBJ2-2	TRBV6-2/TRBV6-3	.	CASSYLRASGALANTGELFF	TGTGCCAGCAGTTACCTCCGTGCTAGCGGGGCACTAGCGAACACCGGGGAGCTGTTTTTT
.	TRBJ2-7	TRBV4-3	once	CASSPGGRPYEQYF	TGCGCCAGCAGCCCGGGGGGCAGGCCCTACGAGCAGTACTTC